This TCR beta chain originates from a study of blood T cell repertoires in COVID-19. Study-wide background: Researchers got acute and convalescent COVID-19 samples from the United States, Italy and Spain.

Authors' data handling: The authors estimated nucleated cell counts from reference gene primer amplification. The assay was immunoSEQ multiplex PCR, and TCRdb's table has in-frame clones only and misses some. V and J calls and clone size come straight from that table; D and trimming were deduced from the DNA. The sample contains some 150,000 clones, around 90% of which appear only once. This clone was seen only once. The same CDR3 arises from other DNA sequences in this sample as well. The CDR3 runs 13 residues. Germline V gene sequence: CDR1 MNHEY, CDR2 SMNVEV (reference sequence). Trimming took 3 bases from V and 6 from J, leaving 9 bases between them.

The material sequenced was peripheral blood. The V and J genes are TRBV27 and TRBJ1-5; perhaps TRBD1 as D (6 bases). The receptor was isolated from a man aged 50 to 59 with acute or convalescent COVID-19. The CDR3 DNA reads as TGTGCCAGCAGTTTTCTAGGGGGTCAGCCCCAGCATTTT. It translates to CASSFLGGQPQHF.